The rows below give T cell receptor beta chains drawn from one sample of a study of blood T cell repertoires in COVID-19. Generated by immunoSEQ multiplex PCR, the TCRdb table keeps only in-frame clones and is missing some. Seen here are some 73,000 clones, 77% observed once, and the top ten hold 2% to 2.5%. Sequencing was done on a sample of peripheral blood. These receptors all stem from a man in his 70s with COVID-19, enrolled during active disease. Each CDR3 is given with its conserved first and last residue. The D gene is left open where the match is weak. The size field is filled for only some rows; it gives once, few, many or a size class.

clone size	V gene	J gene	D gene	CDR3 DNA	CDR3 protein
-	TRBV29-1	TRBJ1-1	-	TGCGGAGGGCAGAACACTGAAGCTTTCTTT	CGGQNTEAFF
-	TRBV6-5	TRBJ1-5	TRBD1	TGTGCCAGCAGTTACAGAACAGGGGGTGGTCAGCCCCAGCATTTT	CASSYRTGGGQPQHF
-	TRBV29-1	TRBJ2-1	-	TGCAGCCTAACTCCCAGCGAAAATGAGCAGTTCTTC	CSLTPSENEQFF
-	TRBV2	TRBJ1-4	-	TGTGCCAGCAGTGACGGTTCCAGGAATGAAAAACTGTTTTTT	CASSDGSRNEKLFF
-	TRBV4-1	TRBJ2-2	-	TGCGCCAGCAGCCCGATTCCAATTGTGGCGGGGTTATCGAACACCGGGGAGCTGTTTTTT	CASSPIPIVAGLSNTGELFF
-	TRBV5-1	TRBJ1-1	TRBD1	TGCGCCAGCAGCTTGGCCGGGGGACAGAAAGCTTTCTTT	CASSLAGGQKAFF
-	TRBV6-5	TRBJ2-7	TRBD2	TGTGCCAGCAGTTATTCGGGCGGGAGTTACTACGAGCAGTACTTC	CASSYSGGSYYEQYF
-	TRBV24-1	TRBJ1-2	-	TGTGCCACCAGTGACCTGGACGGGGGGGATGGCTACACCTTC	CATSDLDGGDGYTF
-	TRBV4-3	TRBJ1-2	TRBD1	TGCGCCAGCAGCCAACAGGACAGGGGGGATGGCTACACCTTC	CASSQQDRGDGYTF
once	TRBV19	TRBJ1-2	-	TGTGCCAGTAGTACCTTTGTCAGAAACTATGGCTACACCTTC	CASSTFVRNYGYTF
-	TRBV5-1	TRBJ2-7	-	TGCGCCAGCAGCTTGGGTACAGCCGAGCAGTACTTC	CASSLGTAEQYF
few	TRBV5-4	TRBJ2-1	TRBD2	TGTGCCAGCAGCTTGGATAGCGGGACCTACAATGAGCAGTTCTTC	CASSLDSGTYNEQFF
-	TRBV5-1	TRBJ2-1	TRBD2	TGCGCCAGCAGCTTGGCTGCGGGAGTAGCCTACAATGAGCAGTTCTTC	CASSLAAGVAYNEQFF
once	TRBV28	TRBJ1-4	-	TGTGCCAGCAGTTTACCCACACAGGGAGTTGGCGAAAAACTGTTTTTT	CASSLPTQGVGEKLFF
few	TRBV18	TRBJ2-7	TRBD1	TGTGCCAGCTCACCCCAAACAGGGGGCGAGCAGTACTTC	CASSPQTGGEQYF
few	TRBV9	TRBJ1-2	-	TGTGCCAGCAGCGTAGGAGAGGGCAGAGGCGGCTACACCTTC	CASSVGEGRGGYTF
-	TRBV19	TRBJ2-1	TRBD2	TGTGCCAGTAGTGCCGGGAGGCAGTACAATGAGCAGTTCTTC	CASSAGRQYNEQFF
-	TRBV2	TRBJ2-5	TRBD1	TGTGCCATAAAAGGGGGACAGAATTCGGGAGAGACCCAGTACTTC	CAIKGGQNSGETQYF